This record covers a single T cell receptor beta chain. Its antigen is not known. This record belongs to a study of vaccination effects on CD4 cells after COVID-19. For the study at large: Participants each got two BNT162b2 or mRNA-1273 vaccine doses.

In the ViraFEST assay, antigen-specific CD4+ clonotypes were identified by expansion after peptide-pool stimulation. Subsequent to approximately 9 days of culture, CD4+ T cells were isolated. The study found no prior SARS-CoV-2 infection in the vaccine recipients, who tested negative for nucleocapsid antibodies. About 2 million PBMC were seeded per well and grown in the presence of about 10 IU/ml IL-2 and 8 to 10 ug/ml peptides. Half-medium replacement with IL-2 medium occurred on days 3 and 7. The germline V gene has CDR1 SGHTS and CDR2 YDEGEE. V dropped 3 bases and J dropped 3; count of bases not matched to a gene: 10. The CDR3 length is 18 residues. Sequencing used immunoSEQ multiplex PCR; TCRdb keeps in-frame clones, though not all of them. The sample yields about 22,000 clones, around 75% seen once.

The source was CD4+ T cells from PBMCs cultured with HCoV-NL63 spike peptides, collected before COVID-19 vaccination. The chain carries TRBV5-8 and TRBJ1-5; 12 bases line up with TRBD1. This clonotype was obtained from a human donor who received a COVID-19 vaccine. The CDR3 protein is CASSSGTGGDLDNQPQHF. The CDR3, as DNA: TGTGCCAGCAGCTCCGGGACAGGGGGCGATTTAGACAATCAGCCCCAGCATTTT.